This TCR beta chain stems from a study of T cell repertoires in cytomegalovirus infection. Study overall: It was the public TCR beta signatures that indicated both CMV infection and matching HLA type.

Study-wide results and limits: Of the TCR beta families, the public ones yielded a cumulative frequency that identified carriers of CMV plus the relevant HLA. The ex vivo response showed dominance by HLA-C-restricted CMV-specific TCR beta clonotypes.

TCRdb ran MiXCR on the reads and lists one entry per CDR3 protein. Of fewer than 200,000 distinct CDR3 sequences in the sample, roughly 20% were seen once. This clonotype was observed a few times. Its antigen is not identified. Trimming cost V 2 bases and J 3 bases, with 10 bases left between them. This CDR3 spans 15 amino acids. From germline, CDR1 is KGHDR and CDR2 SFDVKD. The sample was PBMCs. This clonotype originated in a human donor in good health (CMV status not recorded). Some clones in this sample may be carry-over from other donors' samples. The genes are TRBV24-1 and TRBJ2-1; perhaps D is TRBD1 or TRBD2 (6 bases each). In DNA, the CDR3 is TGTGCCACCAGTGATTGGCGGGACAACTACAATGAGCAGTTCTTC. Translation: CATSDWRDNYNEQFF.